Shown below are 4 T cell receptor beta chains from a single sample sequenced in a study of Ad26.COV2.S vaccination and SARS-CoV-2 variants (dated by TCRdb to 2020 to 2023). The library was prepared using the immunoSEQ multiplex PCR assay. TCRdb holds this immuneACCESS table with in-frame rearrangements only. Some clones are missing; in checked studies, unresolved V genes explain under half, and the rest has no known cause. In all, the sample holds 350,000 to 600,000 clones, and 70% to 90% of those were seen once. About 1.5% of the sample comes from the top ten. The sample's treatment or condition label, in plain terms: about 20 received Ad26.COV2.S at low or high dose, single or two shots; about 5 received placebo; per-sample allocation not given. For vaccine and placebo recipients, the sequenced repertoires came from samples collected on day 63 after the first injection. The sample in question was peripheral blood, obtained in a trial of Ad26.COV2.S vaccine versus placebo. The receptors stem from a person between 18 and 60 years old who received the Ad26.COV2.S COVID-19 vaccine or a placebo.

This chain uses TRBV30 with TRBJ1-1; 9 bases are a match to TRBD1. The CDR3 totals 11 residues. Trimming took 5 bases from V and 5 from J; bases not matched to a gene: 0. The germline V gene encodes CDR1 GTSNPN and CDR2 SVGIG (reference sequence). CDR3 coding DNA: TGTGCCTGGGGACAGGGGACTGAAGCTTTCTTT. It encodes CAWGQGTEAFF.

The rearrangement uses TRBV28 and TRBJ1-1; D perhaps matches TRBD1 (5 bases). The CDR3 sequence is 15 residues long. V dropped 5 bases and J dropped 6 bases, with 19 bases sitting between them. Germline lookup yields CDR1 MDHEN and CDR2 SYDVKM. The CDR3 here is CASSLRDGREPEAFF. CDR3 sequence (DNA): TGTGCCAGCAGTCTACGGGACGGTAGAGAACCTGAAGCTTTCTTT.

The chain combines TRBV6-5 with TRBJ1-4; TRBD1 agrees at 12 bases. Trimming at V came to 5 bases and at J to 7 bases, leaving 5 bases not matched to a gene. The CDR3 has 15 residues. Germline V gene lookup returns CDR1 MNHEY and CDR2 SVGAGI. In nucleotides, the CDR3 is TGTGCCAGCAGTCTGGGACAGGGGGCGGTTGAAAAACTGTTTTTT. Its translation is CASSLGQGAVEKLFF.

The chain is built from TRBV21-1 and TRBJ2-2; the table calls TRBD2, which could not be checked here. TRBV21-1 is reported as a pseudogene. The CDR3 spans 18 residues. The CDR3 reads CASSKALLRLAETGELFF. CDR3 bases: TGTGCCAGCAGCAAAGCGCTACTCCGACTAGCGGAGACCGGGGAGCTGTTTTTT.